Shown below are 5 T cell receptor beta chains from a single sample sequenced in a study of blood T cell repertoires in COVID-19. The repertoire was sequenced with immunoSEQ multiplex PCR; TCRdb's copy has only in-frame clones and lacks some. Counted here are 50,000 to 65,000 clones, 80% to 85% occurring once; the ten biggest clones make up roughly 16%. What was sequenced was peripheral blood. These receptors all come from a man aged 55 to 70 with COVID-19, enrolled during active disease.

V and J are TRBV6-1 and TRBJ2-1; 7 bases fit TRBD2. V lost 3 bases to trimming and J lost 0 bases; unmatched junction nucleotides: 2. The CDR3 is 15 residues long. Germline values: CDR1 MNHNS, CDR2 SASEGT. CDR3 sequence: CASSDGGSSYNEQFF. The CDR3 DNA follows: TGTGCCAGCAGTGATGGCGGGAGCTCCTACAATGAGCAGTTCTTC.

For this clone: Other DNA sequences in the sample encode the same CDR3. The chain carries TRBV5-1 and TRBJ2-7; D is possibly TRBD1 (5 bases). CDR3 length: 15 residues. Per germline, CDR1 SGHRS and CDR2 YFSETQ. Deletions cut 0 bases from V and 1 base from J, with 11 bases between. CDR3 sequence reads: CASSLVSGSSYEQYF. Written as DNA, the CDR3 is TGCGCCAGCAGCTTGGTATCAGGGTCGTCCTACGAGCAGTACTTC.

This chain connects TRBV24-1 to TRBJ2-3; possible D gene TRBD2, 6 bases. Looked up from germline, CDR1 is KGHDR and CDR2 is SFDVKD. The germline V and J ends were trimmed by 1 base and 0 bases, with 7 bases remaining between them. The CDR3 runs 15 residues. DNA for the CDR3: TGTGCCACCAGTGATTTCGGGAGCAGCACAGATACGCAGTATTTT. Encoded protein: CATSDFGSSTDTQYF.

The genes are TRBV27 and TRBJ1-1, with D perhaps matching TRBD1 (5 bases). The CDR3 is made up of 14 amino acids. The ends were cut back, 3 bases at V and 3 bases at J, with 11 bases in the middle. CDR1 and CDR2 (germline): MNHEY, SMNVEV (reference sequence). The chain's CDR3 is CASSFGRGYTEAFF. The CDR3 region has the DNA TGTGCCAGCAGTTTCGGTAGGGGCTACACTGAAGCTTTCTTT.

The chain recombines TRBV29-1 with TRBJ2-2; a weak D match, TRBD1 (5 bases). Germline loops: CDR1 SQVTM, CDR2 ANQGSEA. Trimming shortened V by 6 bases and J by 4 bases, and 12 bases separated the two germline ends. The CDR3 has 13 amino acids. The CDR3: CSVTTDSTGELFF. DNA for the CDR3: TGCAGCGTGACGACAGACTCCACCGGGGAGCTGTTTTTT.